This T cell receptor beta chain is from a study of blood T cell repertoires in COVID-19 (dated by TCRdb to the early 2020s). Looking at the study overall: Collaborator samples came from the United States, Italy and Spain and covered acute and convalescent phases of COVID-19. The material from the prospective study consisted of cDNA or gDNA derived from T cells, B-cell-depleted T cells, or PBMCs. Deeply sampled blood TCRbeta repertoires from subjects exposed to, actively infected with, or recovered from COVID-19 were included in the dataset. The repertoires were made available in a free public database intended to serve as a resource for research on the immune response to SARS-CoV-2. Samples were obtained from the ongoing ImmuneRACE study (first 160 participants) and from some 1,200 subjects provided by 6 global collaborators. Sample metadata almost always included a de-identified subject ID, COVID-19 status, age in years and sex. Where available, HLA class I and class II types were taken from metadata supplied by the sample provider and were not determined by assay-based typing.

The CDR3 has 13 amino acids, counting the end cysteine and phenylalanine. Only the CDR3 DNA is retained, 39 bases long and in frame from the first base. Ends trimmed: V by 6 bases, J by 10 bases; bases unmatched to a gene: 10. One collaborating source in Seattle enrolled patients while the patients were actively infected and followed the patients over time throughout the course of disease. The collaborating institutions used their own protocols to collect whole blood in K2EDTA tubes. For TCRbeta analysis, collaborators shipped samples as frozen whole blood, isolated PBMCs, or DNA extracted from either of those sample types. Study-level results and caveats: The amount of clinical and demographic metadata varied by source and participant and was provided uncurated.

TCRbeta CDR3 regions were amplified from genomic DNA by means of the immunoSEQ Assay, a bias-controlled multiplex PCR. Per the original workflow: Within the assay, amplification of reference gene primers was used to estimate how many nucleated cells each sample contained. Sequence reads were collapsed and filtered to measure the absolute abundance of every unique TCRbeta CDR3 rearrangement. For each sample, productive Simpson clonality was calculated as the square root of Simpson's diversity index across productive rearrangements. In its TCRdb copy, this immuneACCESS table keeps in-frame sequences only and misses some clones. Where compared with another copy, unresolved V genes explain less than half of these, and the others have no known cause. Clone size and the V and J calls come from that table; the DNA yielded D and trimming. This sample gives some 80,000 clones in total; roughly 80% of them show up just once. The top ten constitute roughly a third of the sample.

This clone has only one observation. The antigen it binds to is not known. No clone much larger than this one lies a single base away; base qualities are absent. The V and J genes are TRBV12-3 or TRBV12-4 and TRBJ1-1; 8 of the junction bases match TRBD1. Material: peripheral blood. This sequence originates from a man aged 55-75 years with COVID-19, enrolled during active disease. This receptor carries the CDR3 CASSWGQVNLAFF. At the DNA level, the sequence is TGTGCCAGCAGCTGGGGACAGGTGAATTTAGCTTTCTTT.